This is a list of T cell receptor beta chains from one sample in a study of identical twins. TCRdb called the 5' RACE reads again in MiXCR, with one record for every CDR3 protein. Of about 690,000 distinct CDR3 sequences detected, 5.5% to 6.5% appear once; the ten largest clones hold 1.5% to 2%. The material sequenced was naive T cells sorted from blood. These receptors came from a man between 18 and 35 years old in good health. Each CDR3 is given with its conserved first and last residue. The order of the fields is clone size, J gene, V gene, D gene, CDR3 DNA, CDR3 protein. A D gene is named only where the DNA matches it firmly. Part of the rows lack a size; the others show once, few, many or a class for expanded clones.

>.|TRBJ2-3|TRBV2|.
TGTGCCAGCAGTGATCCGGGAGGCACAGATACGCAGTATTTT
CASSDPGGTDTQYF
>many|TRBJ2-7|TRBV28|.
TGTGCCAGCAGACAGGGACCTACCTACGAGCAGTACTTC
CASRQGPTYEQYF
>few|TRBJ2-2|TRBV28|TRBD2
TGTGCCAGCAGGCTGACGGGGGGAGAAGACACCGGGGAGCTGTTTTTT
CASRLTGGEDTGELFF
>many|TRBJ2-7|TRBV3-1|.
TGTGCCAGCAGCTCGACGTCAGGGAGGCACGAGCAGTACTTC
CASSSTSGRHEQYF
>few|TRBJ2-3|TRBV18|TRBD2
TGTGCCAGCTCACCATCCTGGACTAGCTCAGATACGCAGTATTTT
CASSPSWTSSDTQYF
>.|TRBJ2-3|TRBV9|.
TGTGCCAGCAGCGCCTGGCAGAACACAGATACGCAGTATTTT
CASSAWQNTDTQYF
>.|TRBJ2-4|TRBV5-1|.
TGCGCCAGCAGTGCCGGGCGGTCGGGAATAGCCAAAAACATTCAGTACTTC
CASSAGRSGIAKNIQYF
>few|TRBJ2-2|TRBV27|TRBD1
TGTGCCAGCAGGAACCGGGACAGGGGATCAGGGGAGCTGTTTTTT
CASRNRDRGSGELFF
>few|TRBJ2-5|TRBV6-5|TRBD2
TGTGCCAGCAGTTACTTCGTGACTAGCGGGAGCGGAGAGACCCAGTACTTC
CASSYFVTSGSGETQYF
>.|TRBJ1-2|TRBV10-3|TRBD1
TGTGCCATCAGTGAGACCTCGACAGGGGGAACGGGCTACACCTTC
CAISETSTGGTGYTF
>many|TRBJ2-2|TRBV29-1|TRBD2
TGCAGCGTTGAGAGCGGGAGGAACACCGGGGAGCTGTTTTTT
CSVESGRNTGELFF
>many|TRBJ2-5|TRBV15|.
TGTGCCACCAGCGAGGGAGGTCGGGAAACCCAGTACTTC
CATSEGGRETQYF
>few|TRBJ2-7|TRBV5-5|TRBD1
TGTGCCAGCAGCTTATTCCGGGGACAGGTCTCCTACGAGCAGTACTTC
CASSLFRGQVSYEQYF
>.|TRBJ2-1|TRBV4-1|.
TGCGCCAGCAGCCAAGATAATCGGGCGGGATCGACCTACAATGAGCAGTTCTTC
CASSQDNRAGSTYNEQFF
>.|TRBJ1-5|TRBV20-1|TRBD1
TGCAGTGCTGGGACAGGGGGTGGTAGCAATCAGCCCCAGCATTTT
CSAGTGGGSNQPQHF
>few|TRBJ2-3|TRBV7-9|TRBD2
TGTGCCAGCAGCTTAGTAGCGGGAGGTTCCGATACGCAGTATTTT
CASSLVAGGSDTQYF
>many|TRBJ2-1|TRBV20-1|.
TGCAGTGCTAGGACGGGAGTAGCCTACAATGAGCAGTTCTTC
CSARTGVAYNEQFF
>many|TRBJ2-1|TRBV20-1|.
TGCAGTGCCACCGGACAGAGCTCCTACAATGAGCAGTTCTTC
CSATGQSSYNEQFF
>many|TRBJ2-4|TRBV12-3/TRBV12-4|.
TGTGCCAGCAGTTTCGGGGGTGTGGTGGCCAAAAACATTCAGTACTTC
CASSFGGVVAKNIQYF
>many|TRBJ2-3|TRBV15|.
TGTGCCACCAGCAGAGATTCAAGCGTCGATACGCAGTATTTT
CATSRDSSVDTQYF
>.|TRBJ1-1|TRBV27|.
TGTGCCAGCAGTTCCTCCGCCCTGTCCGCTGAAGCTTTCTTT
CASSSSALSAEAFF
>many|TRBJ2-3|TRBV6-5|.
TGTGCCGGGGGGAAACCCACGCAGTATTTT
CAGGKPTQYF
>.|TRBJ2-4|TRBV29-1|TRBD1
TGCAGCGTGGGGACAGGGGAAGCCAAAAACATTCAGTACTTC
CSVGTGEAKNIQYF
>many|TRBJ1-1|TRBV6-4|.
TGTGCCAGCAGTGACTCAGAGGGAGCAGGTGCTTTCTTT
CASSDSEGAGAFF
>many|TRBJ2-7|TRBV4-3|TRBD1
TGCGCCAGCAGCCACATAACCGGGACAGGGGGCCGCGAGCAGTACTTC
CASSHITGTGGREQYF
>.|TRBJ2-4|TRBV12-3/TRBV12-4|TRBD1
TGTGCCAGCAGTTTGCCCGGGACAGGGTTAAACTTC
CASSLPGTGLNF
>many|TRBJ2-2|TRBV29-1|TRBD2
TGCAGCGCCGAGGGTGGACGCGGGAGCGATTCCGGGGAGCTGTTTTTT
CSAEGGRGSDSGELFF
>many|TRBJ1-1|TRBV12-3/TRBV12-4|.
TGTGCCAGCAGTTTGGGTAAAATGAAAGCTTTCTTT
CASSLGKMKAFF
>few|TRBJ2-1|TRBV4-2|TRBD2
TGTGCCAGCAGCCAACAGCGGGGACTAGCGGGAGCCAATGAGCAGTTCTTC
CASSQQRGLAGANEQFF
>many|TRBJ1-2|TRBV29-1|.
TGCAGCGTTGAAGATCGTTCGGGGTACTCTCGGGACTATGGCTACACCTTC
CSVEDRSGYSRDYGYTF
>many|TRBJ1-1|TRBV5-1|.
TGCGCCAGCAGCTTGGAAAAGTCGAGCACTGAAGCTTTCTTT
CASSLEKSSTEAFF
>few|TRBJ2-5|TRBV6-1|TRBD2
TGTGCCAGCAGATCCGGGACTAGCGGGGCCGGGGAGACCCAGTACTTC
CASRSGTSGAGETQYF
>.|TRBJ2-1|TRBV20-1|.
TGCAGTGCTAGGGAGGATTTAAACAATGAGCAGTTCTTC
CSAREDLNNEQFF
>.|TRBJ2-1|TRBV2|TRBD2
TGTGCCAGCAGACTCGGGACTAGCAGCTACAATGAGCAGTTCTTC
CASRLGTSSYNEQFF
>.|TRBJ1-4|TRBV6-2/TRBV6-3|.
TGTGCCAGCAGTTACCCAGCGGGGCCCGATAATGAAAAACTGTTTTTT
CASSYPAGPDNEKLFF
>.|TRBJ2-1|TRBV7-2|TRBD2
TGTGCCAGCAGCCGATCGTCCAGGACTAGCGGGAGGAATGAGCAGTTCTTC
CASSRSSRTSGRNEQFF
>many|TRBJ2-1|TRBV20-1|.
TGCAGTGCCCTAGCCGGGACGGACTACAATGAGCAGTTCTTC
CSALAGTDYNEQFF
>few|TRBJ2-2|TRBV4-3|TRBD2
TGCGCCAGCAGCCAAGATTCTAGCGGGATAAACACCGGGGAGCTGTTTTTT
CASSQDSSGINTGELFF
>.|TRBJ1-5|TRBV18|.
TGTGCCAGCTCACGGGACATATATCAGCCCCAGCATTTT
CASSRDIYQPQHF
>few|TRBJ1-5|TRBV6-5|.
TGTGCCAGCAATGACCCGGGGCAGCCCCAGCATTTT
CASNDPGQPQHF
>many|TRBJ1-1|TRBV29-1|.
TGCAGCGTTGAAGAGGGGGTGAACACTGAAGCTTTCTTT
CSVEEGVNTEAFF
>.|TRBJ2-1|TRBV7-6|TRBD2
TGTGCCAGCAGCTTAGGACTAGCGAGGAGCTCCTACAATGAGCAGTTCTTC
CASSLGLARSSYNEQFF
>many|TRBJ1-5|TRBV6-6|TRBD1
TGTGCCAGCACCAAAGGGACAGGGGGGTGGCATTTT
CASTKGTGGWHF
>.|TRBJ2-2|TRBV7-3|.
TGTGCCAGCAGCTTATCATCAGGATCCGGGGAGCTGTTTTTT
CASSLSSGSGELFF
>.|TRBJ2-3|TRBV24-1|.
TGTGCCACCAGTGATCCCCGACCAGATACGCAGTATTTT
CATSDPRPDTQYF
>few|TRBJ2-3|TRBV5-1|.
TGCGCCAGCAGCCTAAGGAGGGCCGGGTTGGCGCAGTATTTT
CASSLRRAGLAQYF
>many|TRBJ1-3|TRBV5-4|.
TGTGCCAGCAGCTTGAGTCCGGACTCTGGAAACACCATATATTTT
CASSLSPDSGNTIYF
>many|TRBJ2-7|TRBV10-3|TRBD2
TGTGCCATCAGTGAGTCGAACCTAGCGGGAAGCTACGAGCAGTACTTC
CAISESNLAGSYEQYF
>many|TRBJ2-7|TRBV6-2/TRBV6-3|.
TGTGCCAGCAGTTACACCACTGTCCGGGTCCACGAGCAGTACTTC
CASSYTTVRVHEQYF
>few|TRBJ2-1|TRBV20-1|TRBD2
TGCAGTGCTAGAGCCCGCCCGGGGTGGGGGGGGAATGAGCAGTTCTTC
CSARARPGWGGNEQFF
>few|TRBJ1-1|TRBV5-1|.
TGCGCCAGCAGCCAGAACCGGGGGCGTCGGACTGAAGCTTTCTTT
CASSQNRGRRTEAFF
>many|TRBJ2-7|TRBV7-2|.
TGTGCCAGCAGCTTAGACTTGGACGTGAACGAGCAGTACTTC
CASSLDLDVNEQYF
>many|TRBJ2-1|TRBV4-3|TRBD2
TGCGCCAGCAGCCAACTTTGGCGGCGGGAGGGCAAAAATGAGCAGTTCTTC
CASSQLWRREGKNEQFF
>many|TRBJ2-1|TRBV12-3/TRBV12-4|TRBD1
TGTGCCAGCAGTCAGCAGGGGGACCATGAGCAGTTCTTC
CASSQQGDHEQFF
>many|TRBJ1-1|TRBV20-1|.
TGCAGTGCTAGTGGCTTGGGCACTGAAGCTTTCTTT
CSASGLGTEAFF
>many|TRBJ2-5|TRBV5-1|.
TGCGCCAGCAGCTTGAACTCCAGAGGAGAAGGGACCCAGTACTTC
CASSLNSRGEGTQYF
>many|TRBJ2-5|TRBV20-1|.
TGCAGTGGGACTAAGGGCAGGGCGGAGGAGACCCAGTACTTC
CSGTKGRAEETQYF